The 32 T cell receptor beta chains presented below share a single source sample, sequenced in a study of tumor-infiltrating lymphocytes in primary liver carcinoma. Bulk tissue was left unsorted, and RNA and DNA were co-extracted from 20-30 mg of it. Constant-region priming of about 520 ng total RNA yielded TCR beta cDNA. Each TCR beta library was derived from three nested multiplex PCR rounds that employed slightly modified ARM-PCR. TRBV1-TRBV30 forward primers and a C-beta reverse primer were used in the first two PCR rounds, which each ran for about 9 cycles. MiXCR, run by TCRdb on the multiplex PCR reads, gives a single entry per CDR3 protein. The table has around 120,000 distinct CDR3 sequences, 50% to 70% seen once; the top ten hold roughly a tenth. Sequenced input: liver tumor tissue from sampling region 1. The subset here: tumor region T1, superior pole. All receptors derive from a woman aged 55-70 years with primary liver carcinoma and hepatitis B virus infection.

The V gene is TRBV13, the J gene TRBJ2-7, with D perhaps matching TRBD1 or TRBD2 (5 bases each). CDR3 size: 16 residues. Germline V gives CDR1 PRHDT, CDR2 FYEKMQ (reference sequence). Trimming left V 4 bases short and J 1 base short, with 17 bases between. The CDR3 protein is CASSSRGSRSSYEQYF. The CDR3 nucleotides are TGTGCCAGCAGCTCGAGGGGTAGCAGGAGTTCCTACGAGCAGTACTTC.

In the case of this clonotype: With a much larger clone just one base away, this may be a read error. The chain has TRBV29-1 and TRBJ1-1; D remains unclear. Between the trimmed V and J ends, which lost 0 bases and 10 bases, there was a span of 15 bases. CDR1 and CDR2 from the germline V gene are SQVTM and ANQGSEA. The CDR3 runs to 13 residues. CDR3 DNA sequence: TGCAGCGTTGAAGAGAGTATGCAAGTTGGAGCTTTCTTT. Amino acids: CSVEESMQVGAFF. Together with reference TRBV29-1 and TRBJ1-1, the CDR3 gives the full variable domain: SAVISQKPSRDICQRGTSLTIQCQVDSQVTMMFWYRQQPGQSLTLIATANQGSEATYESGFVIDKFPISRPNLTFSTLTVSNMSPEDSSIYLCSVEESMQVGAFFGQGTRLTVV.

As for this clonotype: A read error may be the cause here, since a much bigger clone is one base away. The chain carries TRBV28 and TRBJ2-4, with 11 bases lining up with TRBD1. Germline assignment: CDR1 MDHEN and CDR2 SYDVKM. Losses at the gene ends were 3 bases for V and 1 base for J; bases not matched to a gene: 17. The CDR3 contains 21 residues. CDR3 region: CASSFPPRDRGDTGAKNIQYF. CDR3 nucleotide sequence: TGTGCCAGCAGTTTCCCGCCCCGGGACAGGGGGGATACTGGGGCCAAAAACATTCAGTACTTC. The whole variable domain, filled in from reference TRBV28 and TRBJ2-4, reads DVKVTQSSRYLVKRTGEKVFLECVQDMDHENMFWYRQDPGLGLRLIYFSYDVKMKEKGDIPEGYSVSREKKERFSLILESASTNQTSMYLCASSFPPRDRGDTGAKNIQYFGAGTRLSVL.

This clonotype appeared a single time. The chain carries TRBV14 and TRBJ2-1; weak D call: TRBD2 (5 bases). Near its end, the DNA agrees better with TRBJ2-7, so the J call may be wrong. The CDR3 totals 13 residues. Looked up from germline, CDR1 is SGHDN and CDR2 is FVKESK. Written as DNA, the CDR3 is TGTGCCAGCAGCCGACAACATGGAGGTGAGCAGTACTTC. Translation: CASSRQHGGEQYF.

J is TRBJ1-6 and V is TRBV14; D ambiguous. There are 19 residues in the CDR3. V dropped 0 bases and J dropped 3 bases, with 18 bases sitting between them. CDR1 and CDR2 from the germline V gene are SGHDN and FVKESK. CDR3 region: CASSQDLYAVGFYNSPLHF. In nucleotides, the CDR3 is TGTGCCAGCAGCCAAGATTTGTACGCGGTAGGCTTCTATAATTCACCCCTCCACTTT.

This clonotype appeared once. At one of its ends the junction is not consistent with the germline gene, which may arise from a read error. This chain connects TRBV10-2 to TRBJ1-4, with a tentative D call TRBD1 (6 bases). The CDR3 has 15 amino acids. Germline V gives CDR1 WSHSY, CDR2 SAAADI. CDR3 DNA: TGCGCCAACAGTGATCGGGGGGCGCAAAGTGAAAAACTGTTTTTC. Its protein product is CANSDRGAQSEKLFF.

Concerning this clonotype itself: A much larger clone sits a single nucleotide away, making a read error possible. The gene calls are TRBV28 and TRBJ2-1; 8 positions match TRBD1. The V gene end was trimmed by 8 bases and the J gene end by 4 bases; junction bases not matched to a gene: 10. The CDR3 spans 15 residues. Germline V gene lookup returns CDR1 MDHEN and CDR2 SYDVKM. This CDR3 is CASLLRDRIYNEQFF. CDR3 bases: TGTGCCAGCCTACTCAGGGACAGGATTTACAATGAGCAGTTCTTC.

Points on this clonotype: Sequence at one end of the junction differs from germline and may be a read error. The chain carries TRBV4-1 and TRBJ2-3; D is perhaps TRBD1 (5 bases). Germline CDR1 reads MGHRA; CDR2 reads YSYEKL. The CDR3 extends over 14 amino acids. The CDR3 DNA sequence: TGCCCCAGTAGCCAATCTAGGGGCTCGGATACGCAGTATTTT. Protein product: CPSSQSRGSDTQYF.

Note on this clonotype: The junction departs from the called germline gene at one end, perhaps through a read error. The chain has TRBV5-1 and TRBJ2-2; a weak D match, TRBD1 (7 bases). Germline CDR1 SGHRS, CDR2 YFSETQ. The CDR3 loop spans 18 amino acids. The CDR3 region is CASSFLQVAGQNTGELLF. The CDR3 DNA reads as TGCGCCAGCAGCTTCCTACAGGTCGCGGGACAGAACACCGGGGAGCTGTTATTT.

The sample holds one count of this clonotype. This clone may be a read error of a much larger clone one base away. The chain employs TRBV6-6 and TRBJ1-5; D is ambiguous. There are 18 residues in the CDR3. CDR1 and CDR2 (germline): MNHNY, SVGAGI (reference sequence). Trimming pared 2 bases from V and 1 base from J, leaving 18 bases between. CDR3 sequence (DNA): TGTGCCAGCAGTTACCGCACCGGATCAAGTGGCAGCAATCAGCCCCAGCATTTT. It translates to CASSYRTGSSGSNQPQHF.

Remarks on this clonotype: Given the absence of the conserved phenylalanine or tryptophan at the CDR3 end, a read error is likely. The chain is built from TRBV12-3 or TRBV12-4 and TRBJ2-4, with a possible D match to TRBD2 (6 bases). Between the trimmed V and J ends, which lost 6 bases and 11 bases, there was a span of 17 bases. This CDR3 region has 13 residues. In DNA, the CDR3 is TGTGCCAGCAGGAGGCCGGGGGAGAACGTTCAGTACTCC. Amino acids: CASRRPGENVQYS.

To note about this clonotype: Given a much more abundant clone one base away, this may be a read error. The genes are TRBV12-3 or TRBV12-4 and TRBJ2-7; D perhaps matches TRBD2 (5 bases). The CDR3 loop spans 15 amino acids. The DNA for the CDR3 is TGTGTCAGCAGCTTCCAGCATAGCGTTGCCTACGAGCAGTACTTC. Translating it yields CVSSFQHSVAYEQYF.

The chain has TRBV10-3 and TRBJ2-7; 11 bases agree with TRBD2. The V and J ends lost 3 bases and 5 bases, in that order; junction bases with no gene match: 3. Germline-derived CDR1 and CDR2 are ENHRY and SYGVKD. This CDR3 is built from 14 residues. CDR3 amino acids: CAISDPGLADEQYF. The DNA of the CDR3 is TGTGCCATCAGTGACCCGGGACTAGCGGACGAGCAGTACTTC.

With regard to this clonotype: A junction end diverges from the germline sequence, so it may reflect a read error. DNA for the CDR3: TGCGCCAGCAGCTTAGCGGCCCTCCCGACAGTGAACACTGAAGCTTTCTTT. This gives the protein CASSLAALPTVNTEAFF. This chain links TRBV11-3 with TRBJ1-1, with D tentatively TRBD1 (5 bases). The CDR3 loop spans 17 amino acids. Germline-derived CDR1 and CDR2 are SGHNT and YENEEA.

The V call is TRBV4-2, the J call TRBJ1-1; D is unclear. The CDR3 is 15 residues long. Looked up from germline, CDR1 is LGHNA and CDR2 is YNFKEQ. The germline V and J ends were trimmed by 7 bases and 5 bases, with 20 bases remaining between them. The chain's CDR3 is CASNQAGSLGTEAFF. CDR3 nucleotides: TGTGCCAGCAACCAGGCCGGGTCACTTGGGACTGAAGCTTTCTTT.

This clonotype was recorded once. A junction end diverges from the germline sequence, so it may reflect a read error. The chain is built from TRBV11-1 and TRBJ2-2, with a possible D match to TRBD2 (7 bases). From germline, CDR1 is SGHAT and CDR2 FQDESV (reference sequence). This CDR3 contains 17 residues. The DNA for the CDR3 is TGTGCTAGCAGCCCGGAAGGGGGGGAGGCTAACACCGGGGAGCCGTTTTTT. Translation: CASSPEGGEANTGEPFF.

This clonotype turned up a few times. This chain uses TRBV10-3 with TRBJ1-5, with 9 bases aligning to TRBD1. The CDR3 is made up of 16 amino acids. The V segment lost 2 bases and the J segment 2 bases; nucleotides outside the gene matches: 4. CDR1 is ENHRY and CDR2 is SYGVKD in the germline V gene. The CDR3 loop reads CAISEAQGAGNQPQHF. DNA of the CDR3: TGTGCCATCAGTGAGGCACAGGGGGCCGGCAATCAGCCCCAGCATTTT.

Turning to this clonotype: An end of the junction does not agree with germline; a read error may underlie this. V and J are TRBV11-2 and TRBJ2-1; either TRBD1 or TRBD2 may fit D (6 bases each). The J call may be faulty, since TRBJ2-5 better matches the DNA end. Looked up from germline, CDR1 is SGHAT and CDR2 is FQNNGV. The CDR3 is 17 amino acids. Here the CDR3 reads CVSNSEGGVWGATTQYF. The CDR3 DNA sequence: TGTGTCAGCAACTCTGAAGGGGGTGTCTGGGGGGCAACGACCCAGTACTTC.

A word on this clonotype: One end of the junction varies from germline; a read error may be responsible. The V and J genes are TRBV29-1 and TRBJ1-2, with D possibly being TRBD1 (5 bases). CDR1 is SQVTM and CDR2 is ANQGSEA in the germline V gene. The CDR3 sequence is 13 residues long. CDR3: CSAVRGSTDGYIF. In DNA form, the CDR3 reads TGCAGCGCCGTTCGGGGCAGCACGGACGGCTACATCTTC.

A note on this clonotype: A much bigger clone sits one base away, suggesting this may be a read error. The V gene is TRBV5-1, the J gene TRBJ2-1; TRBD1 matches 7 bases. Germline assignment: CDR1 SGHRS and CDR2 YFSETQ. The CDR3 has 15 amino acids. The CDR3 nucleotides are TGCACCAGCAGCTTGGTACTACAGGGGCACAATGAGCAGTTCTTC. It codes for CTSSLVLQGHNEQFF.

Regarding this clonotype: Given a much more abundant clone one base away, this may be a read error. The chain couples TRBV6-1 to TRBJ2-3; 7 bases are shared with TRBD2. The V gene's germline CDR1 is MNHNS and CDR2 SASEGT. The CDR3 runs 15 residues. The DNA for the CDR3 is TGTGCCGGCAGTTTCCTAGCGGCTAGCACAGATACGCAGTATTTT. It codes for CAGSFLAASTDTQYF.

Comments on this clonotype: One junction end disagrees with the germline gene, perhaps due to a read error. The CDR3 region has the DNA TGTACCAGCACCTTAGATCTGGGTCGCACGTTCTCGCAGTATTTT. Protein product: CTSTLDLGRTFSQYF. The chain recombines TRBV11-2 with TRBJ2-3; D is unresolved. Germline loops: CDR1 SGHAT, CDR2 FQNNGV. The CDR3 length is 15 residues.

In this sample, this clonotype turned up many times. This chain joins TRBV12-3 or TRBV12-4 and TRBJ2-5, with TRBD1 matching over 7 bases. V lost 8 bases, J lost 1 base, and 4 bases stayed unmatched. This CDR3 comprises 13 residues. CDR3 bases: TGTGCCAGCGGGGACAGAACCCAAGAGACCCAGTACTTC. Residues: CASGDRTQETQYF.

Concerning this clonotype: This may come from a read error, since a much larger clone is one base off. The DNA for the CDR3 is TGTGCCAGCAGCGCCTTTCGGACAGACGCCGGGGAGCTGTTTTTT. This codes for CASSAFRTDAGELFF. The rearrangement links TRBV4-2 to TRBJ2-2, with a tentative D call TRBD1 (6 bases). This CDR3 has 15 residues. Trimming removed 5 bases at V and 6 bases at J, with 16 bases between. Germline V gives CDR1 LGHNA, CDR2 YNFKEQ.

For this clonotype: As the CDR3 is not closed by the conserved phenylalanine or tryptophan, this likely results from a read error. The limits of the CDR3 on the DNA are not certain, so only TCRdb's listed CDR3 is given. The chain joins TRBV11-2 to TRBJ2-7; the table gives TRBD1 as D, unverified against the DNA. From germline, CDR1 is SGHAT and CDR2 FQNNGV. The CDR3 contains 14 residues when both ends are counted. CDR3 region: CASSVPGQGHERYS.

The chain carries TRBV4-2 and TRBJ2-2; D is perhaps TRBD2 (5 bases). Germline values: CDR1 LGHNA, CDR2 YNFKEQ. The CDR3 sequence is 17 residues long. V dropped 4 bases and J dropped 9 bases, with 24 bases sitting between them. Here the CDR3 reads CASSPRTLDYGVRELFF. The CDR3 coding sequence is TGTGCCAGCAGCCCCCGGACCCTCGACTATGGAGTCAGGGAGCTGTTTTTT.

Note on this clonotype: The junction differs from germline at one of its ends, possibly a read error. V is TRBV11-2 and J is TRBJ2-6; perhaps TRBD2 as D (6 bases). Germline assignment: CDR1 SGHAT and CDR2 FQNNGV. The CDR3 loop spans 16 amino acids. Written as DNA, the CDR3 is TGTACCAGTAGCCTCCGAGGGACTTCAGGGGCCAACGTCCTGACTTTC. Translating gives CTSSLRGTSGANVLTF.

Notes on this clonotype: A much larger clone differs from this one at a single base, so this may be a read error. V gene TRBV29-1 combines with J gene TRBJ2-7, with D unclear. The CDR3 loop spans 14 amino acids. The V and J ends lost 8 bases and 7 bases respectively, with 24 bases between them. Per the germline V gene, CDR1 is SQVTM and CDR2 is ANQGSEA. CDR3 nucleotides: TGCAGCATTGGGGTAACGGGCAGCCTAACGGAGCAGTACTTC. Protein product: CSIGVTGSLTEQYF.

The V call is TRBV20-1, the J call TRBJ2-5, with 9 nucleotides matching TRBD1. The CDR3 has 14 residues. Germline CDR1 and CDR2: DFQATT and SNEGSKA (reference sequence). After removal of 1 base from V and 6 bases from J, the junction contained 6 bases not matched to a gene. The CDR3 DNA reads TGCAGTGCTAGAGCCGGGGACAGGGTGAAGACCCAGTACTTC. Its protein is CSARAGDRVKTQYF.

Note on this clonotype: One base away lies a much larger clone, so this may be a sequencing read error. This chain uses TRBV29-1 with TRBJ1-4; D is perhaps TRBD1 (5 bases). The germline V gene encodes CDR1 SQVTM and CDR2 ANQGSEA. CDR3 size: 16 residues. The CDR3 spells CSVAVYGGGINEQLFF. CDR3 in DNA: TGCAGCGTTGCGGTATATGGGGGGGGTATTAATGAACAACTGTTTTTT.

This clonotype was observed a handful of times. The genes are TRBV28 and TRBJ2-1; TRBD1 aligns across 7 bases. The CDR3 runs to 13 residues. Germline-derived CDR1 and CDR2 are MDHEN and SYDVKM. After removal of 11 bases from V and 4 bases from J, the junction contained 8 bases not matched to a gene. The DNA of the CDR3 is TGTGCCGGCTCCGGGACAGCTTACAATGAGCAGTTCTTC. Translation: CAGSGTAYNEQFF. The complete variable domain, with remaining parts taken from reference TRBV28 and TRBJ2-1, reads DVKVTQSSRYLVKRTGEKVFLECVQDMDHENMFWYRQDPGLGLRLIYFSYDVKMKEKGDIPEGYSVSREKKERFSLILESASTNQTSMYLCAGSGTAYNEQFFGPGTRLTVL.

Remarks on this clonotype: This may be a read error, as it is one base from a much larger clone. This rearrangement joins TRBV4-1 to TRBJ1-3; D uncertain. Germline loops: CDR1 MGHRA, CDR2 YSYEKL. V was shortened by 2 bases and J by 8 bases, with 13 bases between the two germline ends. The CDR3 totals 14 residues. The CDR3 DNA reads TGCGCCAGCAGCCAACAAACCGATCGAGACACCATATATTTT. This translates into CASSQQTDRDTIYF.